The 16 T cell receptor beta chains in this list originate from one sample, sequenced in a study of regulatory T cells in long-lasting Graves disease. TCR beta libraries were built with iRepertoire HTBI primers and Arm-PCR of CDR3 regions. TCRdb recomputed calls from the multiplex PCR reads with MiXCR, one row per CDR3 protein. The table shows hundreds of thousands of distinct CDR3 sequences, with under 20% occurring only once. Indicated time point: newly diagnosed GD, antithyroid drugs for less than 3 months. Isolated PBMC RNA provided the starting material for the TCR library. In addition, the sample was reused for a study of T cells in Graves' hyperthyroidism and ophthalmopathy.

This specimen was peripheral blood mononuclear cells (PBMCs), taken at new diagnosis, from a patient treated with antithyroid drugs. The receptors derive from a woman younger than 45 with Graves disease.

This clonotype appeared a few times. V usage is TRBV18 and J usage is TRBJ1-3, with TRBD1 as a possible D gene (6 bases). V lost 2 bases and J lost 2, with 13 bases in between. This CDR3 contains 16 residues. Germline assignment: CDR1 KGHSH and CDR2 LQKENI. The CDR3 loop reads CASSPEWGAPGNTIYF. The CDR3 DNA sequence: TGTGCCAGCTCACCAGAGTGGGGGGCACCTGGAAACACCATATATTTT.

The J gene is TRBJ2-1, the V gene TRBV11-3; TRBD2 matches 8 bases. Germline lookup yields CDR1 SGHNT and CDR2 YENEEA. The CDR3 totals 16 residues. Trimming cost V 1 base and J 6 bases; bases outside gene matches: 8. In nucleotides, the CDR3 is TGTGCCAGCAGCTTAGGTACGGGAGGGCCAGGCAATGAGCAGTTCTTC. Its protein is CASSLGTGGPGNEQFF.

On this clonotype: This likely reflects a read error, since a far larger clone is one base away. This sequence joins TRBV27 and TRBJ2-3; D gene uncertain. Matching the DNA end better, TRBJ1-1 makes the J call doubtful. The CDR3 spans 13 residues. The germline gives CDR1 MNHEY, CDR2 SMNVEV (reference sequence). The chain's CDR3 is CASSAPNQELAFF. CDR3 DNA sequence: TGTGCCAGCAGTGCCCCAAATCAGGAACTAGCTTTCTTT.

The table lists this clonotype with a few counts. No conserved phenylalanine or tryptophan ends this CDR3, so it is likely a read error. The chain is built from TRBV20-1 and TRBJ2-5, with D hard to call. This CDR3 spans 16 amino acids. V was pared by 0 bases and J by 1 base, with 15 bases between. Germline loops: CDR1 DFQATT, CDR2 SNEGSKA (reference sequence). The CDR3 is CSARDVKGWGQETQYL. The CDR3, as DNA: TGCAGTGCTAGAGATGTTAAGGGATGGGGCCAAGAGACCCAGTACCTC.

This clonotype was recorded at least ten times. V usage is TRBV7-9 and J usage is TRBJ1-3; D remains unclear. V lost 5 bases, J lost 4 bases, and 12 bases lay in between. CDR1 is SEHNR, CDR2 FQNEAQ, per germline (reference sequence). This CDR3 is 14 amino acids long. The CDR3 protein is CASSASGQGNTIYF. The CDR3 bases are TGTGCCAGCAGCGCGTCGGGCCAAGGAAACACCATATATTTT.

CDR3 region: CASSELGAQGLFF. The DNA of the CDR3 is TGTGCCAGCAGTGAATTGGGGGCCCAGGGACTGTTTTTT. The chain has TRBV6-1 and TRBJ1-4, with D possibly being TRBD1 (6 bases). The CDR3 covers 13 residues. Trimming left V 2 bases short and J 13 bases short, with 14 bases between. Germline-derived CDR1 and CDR2 are MNHNS and SASEGT.

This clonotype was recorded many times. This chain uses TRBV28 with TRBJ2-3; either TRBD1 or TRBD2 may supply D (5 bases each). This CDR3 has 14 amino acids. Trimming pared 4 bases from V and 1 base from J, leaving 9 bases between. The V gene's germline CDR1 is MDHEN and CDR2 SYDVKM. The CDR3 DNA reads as TGTGCCAGCAGTTCCCCGGGGCGCACAGATACGCAGTATTTT. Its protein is CASSSPGRTDTQYF.

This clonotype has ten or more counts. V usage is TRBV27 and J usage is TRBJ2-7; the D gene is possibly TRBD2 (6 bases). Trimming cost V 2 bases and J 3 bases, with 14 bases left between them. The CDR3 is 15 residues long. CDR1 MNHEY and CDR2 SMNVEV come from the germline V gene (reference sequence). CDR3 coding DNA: TGTGCCAGCAGTTTAGACGGGAGAAAGGGCTACGAGCAGTACTTC. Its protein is CASSLDGRKGYEQYF.

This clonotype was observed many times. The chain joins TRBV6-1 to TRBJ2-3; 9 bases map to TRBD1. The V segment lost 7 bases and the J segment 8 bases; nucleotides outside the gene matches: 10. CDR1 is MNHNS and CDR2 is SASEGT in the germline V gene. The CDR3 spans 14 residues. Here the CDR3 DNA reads TGTGCCAGCACCCAGGGACAGGGCACAAGTACGCAGTATTTT. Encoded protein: CASTQGQGTSTQYF.

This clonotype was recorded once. The CDR3 sequence: CASSPRGDLEQYF. The CDR3 DNA follows: TGCGCCAGCAGCCCGAGGGGGGACCTCGAGCAGTACTTC. This chain joins TRBV5-1 and TRBJ2-7; D is tentatively TRBD1 or TRBD2 (6 bases each). CDR3 length: 13 amino acids. V was pared by 4 bases and J by 6 bases, with 14 bases between. The germline CDR1 and CDR2 sequences are SGHRS and YFSETQ.

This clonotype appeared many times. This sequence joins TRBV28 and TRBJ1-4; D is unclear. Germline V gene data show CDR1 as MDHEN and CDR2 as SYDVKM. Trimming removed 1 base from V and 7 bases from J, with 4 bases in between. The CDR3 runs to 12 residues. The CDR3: CASSLFREKLFF. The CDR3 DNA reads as TGTGCCAGCAGTTTATTTCGTGAAAAACTGTTTTTT.

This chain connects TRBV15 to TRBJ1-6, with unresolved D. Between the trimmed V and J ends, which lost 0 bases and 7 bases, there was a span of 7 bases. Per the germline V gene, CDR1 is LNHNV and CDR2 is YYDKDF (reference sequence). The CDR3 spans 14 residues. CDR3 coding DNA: TGTGCCACCAGCAGAGACCGACTGAATTCACCCCTCCACTTT. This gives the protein CATSRDRLNSPLHF.

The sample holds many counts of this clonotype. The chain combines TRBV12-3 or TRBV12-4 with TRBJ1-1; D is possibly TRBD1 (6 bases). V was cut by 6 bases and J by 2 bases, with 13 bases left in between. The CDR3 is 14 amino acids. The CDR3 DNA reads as TGTGCCAGCAGCCAACAGGGTCGAAACACTGAAGCTTTCTTT. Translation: CASSQQGRNTEAFF.

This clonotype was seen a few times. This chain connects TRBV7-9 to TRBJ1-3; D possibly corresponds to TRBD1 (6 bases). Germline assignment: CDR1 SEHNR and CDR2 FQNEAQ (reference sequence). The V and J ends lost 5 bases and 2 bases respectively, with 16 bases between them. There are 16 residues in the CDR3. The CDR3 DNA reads TGTGCCAGCAGCCGGGGACTACAGGGCGCTGGAAACACCATATATTTT. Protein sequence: CASSRGLQGAGNTIYF.

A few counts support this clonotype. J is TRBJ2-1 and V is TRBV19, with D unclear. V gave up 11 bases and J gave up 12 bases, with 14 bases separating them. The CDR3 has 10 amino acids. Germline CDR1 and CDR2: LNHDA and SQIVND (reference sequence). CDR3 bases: TGTGCCTCCCCCCTAGACGGGCAGTTCTTC. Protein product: CASPLDGQFF. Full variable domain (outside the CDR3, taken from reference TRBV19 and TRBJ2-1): DGGITQSPKYLFRKEGQNVTLSCEQNLNHDAMYWYRQDPGQGLRLIYYSQIVNDFQKGDIAEGYSVSREKKESFPLTVTSAQKNPTAFYLCASPLDGQFFGPGTRLTVL.

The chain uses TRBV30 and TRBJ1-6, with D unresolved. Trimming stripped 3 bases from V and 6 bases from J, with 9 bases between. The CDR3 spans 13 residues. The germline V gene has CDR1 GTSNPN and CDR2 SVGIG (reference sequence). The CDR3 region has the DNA TGTGCCTGGAGAGAGTTCGTTAATTCACCCCTCCACTTT. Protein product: CAWREFVNSPLHF.